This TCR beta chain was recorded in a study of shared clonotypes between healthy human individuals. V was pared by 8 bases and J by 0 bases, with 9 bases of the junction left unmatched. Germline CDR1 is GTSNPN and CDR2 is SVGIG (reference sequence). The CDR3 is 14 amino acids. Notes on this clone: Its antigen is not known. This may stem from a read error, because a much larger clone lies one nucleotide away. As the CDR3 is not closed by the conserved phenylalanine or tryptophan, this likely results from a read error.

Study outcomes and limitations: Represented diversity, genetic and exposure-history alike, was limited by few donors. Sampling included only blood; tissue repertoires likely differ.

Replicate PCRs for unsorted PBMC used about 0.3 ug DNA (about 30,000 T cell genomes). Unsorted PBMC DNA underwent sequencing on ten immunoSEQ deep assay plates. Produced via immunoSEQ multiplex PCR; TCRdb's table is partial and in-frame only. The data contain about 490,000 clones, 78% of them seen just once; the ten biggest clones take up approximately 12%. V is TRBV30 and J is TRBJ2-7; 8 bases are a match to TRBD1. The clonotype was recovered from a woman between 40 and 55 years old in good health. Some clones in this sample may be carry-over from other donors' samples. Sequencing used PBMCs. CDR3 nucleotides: TGTGCCGCACCCAGGACAGGGATCTCCTACGAGCAGTACCTC. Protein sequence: CAAPRTGISYEQYL.